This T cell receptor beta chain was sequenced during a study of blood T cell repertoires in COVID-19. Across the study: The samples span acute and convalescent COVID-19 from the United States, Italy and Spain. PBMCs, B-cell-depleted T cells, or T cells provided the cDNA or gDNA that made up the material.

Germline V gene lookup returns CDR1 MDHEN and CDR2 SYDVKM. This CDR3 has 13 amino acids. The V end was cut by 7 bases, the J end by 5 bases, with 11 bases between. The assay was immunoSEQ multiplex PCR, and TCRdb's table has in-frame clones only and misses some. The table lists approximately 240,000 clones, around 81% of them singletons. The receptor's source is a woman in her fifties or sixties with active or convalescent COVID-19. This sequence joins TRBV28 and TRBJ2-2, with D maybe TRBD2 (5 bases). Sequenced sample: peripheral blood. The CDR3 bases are TGTGCCAGCACCCGGAGGTGGACCGGGGAGCTGTTTTTT. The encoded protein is CASTRRWTGELFF.